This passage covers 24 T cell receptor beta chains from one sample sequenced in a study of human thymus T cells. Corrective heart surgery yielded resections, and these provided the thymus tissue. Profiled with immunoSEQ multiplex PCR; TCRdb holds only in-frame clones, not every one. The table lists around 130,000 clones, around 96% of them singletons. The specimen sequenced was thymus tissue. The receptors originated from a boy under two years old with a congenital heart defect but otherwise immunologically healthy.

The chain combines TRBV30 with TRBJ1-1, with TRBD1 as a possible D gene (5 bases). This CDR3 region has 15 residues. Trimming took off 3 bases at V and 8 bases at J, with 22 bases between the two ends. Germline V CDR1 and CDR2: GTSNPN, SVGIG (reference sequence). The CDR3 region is CAWSTEYTGSGEAFF. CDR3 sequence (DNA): TGTGCCTGGAGCACCGAGTATACGGGATCAGGGGAAGCTTTCTTT.

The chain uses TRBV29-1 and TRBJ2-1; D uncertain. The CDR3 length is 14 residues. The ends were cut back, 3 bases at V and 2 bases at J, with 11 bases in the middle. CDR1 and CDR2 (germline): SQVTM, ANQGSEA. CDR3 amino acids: CSVDGAEPYNEQFF. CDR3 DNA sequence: TGCAGCGTTGACGGTGCGGAACCCTACAATGAGCAGTTCTTC.

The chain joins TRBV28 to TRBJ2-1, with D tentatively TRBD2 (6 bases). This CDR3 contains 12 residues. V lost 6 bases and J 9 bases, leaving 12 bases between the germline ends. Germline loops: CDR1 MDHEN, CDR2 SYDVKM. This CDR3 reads CASSGTGGEQFF. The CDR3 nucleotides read TGTGCCAGCAGCGGGACTGGGGGTGAGCAGTTCTTC.

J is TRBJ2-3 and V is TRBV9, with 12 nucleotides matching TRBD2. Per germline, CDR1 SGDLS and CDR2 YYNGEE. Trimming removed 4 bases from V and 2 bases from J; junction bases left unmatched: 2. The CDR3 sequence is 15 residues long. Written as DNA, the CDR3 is TGTGCCAGCAGCCGGACTAGCGGGGACACAGATACGCAGTATTTT. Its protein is CASSRTSGDTDTQYF.

This CDR3 is CASRNGTGGYNEQFF. As DNA, the CDR3 is TGTGCCAGCAGAAACGGGACGGGGGGGTACAATGAGCAGTTCTTC. The chain links TRBV6-6 to TRBJ2-1, with TRBD2 matching over 8 bases. The germline gives CDR1 MNHNY, CDR2 SVGAGI (reference sequence). J gave up 4 bases and V 6 bases, and 8 bases lay outside the gene matches. This CDR3 contains 15 residues.

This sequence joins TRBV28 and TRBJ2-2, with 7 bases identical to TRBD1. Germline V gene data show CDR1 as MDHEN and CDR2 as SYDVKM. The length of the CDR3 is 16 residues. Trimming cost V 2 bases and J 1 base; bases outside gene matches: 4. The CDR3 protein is CASSLGAGGNTGELFF. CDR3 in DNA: TGTGCCAGCAGTTTAGGGGCAGGGGGGAACACCGGGGAGCTGTTTTTT.

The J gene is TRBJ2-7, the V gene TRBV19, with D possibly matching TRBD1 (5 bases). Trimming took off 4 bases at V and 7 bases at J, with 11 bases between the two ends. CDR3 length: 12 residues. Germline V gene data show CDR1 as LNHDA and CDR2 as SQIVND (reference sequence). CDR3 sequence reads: CASSREGVEQYF. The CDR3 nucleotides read TGTGCCAGTAGTAGGGAAGGGGTTGAGCAGTACTTC.

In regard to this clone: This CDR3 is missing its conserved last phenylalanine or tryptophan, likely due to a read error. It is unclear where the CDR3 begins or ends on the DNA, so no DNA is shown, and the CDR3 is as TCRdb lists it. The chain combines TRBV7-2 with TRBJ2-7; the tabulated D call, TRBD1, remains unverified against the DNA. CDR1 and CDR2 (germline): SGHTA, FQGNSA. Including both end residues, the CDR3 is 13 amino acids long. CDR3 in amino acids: CASSGHRDRERRL.

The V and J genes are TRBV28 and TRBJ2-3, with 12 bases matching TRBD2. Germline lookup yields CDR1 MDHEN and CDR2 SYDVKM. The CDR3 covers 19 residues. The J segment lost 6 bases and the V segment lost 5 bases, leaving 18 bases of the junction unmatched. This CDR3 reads CASSPLAGGPSSISDTQYF. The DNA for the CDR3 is TGTGCCAGCAGTCCCCTAGCGGGGGGGCCAAGTTCAATTTCGGATACGCAGTATTTT.

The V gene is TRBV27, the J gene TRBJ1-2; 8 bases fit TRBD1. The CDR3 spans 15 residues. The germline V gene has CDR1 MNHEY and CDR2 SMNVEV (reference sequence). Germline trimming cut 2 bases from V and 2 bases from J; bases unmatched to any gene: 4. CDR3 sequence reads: CASSLKQGVNYGYTF. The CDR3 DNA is TGTGCCAGCAGTTTAAAACAGGGGGTAAACTATGGCTACACCTTC.

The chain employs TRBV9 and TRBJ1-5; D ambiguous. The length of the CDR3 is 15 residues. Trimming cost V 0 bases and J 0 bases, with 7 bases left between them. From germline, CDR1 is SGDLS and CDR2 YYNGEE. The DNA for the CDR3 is TGTGCCAGCAGCGTAGGTCGGCATAGCAATCAGCCCCAGCATTTT. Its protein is CASSVGRHSNQPQHF.

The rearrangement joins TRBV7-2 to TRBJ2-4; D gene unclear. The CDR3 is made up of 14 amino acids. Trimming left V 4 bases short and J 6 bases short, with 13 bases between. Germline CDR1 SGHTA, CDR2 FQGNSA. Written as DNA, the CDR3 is TGTGCCAGCAGCTCGGATGGGTTGGGAAACATTCAGTACTTC. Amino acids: CASSSDGLGNIQYF.

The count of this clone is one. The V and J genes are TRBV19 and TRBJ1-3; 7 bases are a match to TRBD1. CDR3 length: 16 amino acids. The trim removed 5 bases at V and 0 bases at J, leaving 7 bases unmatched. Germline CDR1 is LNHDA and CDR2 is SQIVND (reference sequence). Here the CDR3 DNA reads TGTGCCAGTAGTTTTGACAGGGCAAACTCTGGAAACACCATATATTTT. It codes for CASSFDRANSGNTIYF.

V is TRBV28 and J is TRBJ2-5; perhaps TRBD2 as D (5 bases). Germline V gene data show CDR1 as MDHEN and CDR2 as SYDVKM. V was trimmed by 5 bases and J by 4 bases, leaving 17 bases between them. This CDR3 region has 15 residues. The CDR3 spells CASSHGLGKRETQYF. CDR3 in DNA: TGTGCCAGCAGTCACGGACTGGGCAAACGAGAGACCCAGTACTTC.

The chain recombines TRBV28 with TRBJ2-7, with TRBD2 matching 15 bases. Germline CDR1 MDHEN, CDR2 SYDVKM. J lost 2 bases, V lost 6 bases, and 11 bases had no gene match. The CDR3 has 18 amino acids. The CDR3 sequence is CASSSTGTSGGQTYEQYF. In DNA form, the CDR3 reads TGTGCCAGCAGCTCTACCGGGACTAGCGGGGGGCAAACCTACGAGCAGTACTTC.

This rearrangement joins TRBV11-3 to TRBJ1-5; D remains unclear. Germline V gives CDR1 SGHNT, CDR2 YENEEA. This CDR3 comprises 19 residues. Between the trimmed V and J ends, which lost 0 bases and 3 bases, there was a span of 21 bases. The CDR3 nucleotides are TGTGCCAGCAGCTTAGATCGTCAGGTGTGGTGGGATGACAATCAGCCCCAGCATTTT. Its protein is CASSLDRQVWWDDNQPQHF.

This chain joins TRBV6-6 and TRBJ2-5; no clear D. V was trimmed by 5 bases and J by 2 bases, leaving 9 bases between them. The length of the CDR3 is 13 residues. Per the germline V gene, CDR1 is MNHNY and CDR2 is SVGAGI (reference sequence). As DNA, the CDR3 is TGTGCCAGCAGTCCCCGACAACAAGAGACCCAGTACTTC. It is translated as CASSPRQQETQYF.

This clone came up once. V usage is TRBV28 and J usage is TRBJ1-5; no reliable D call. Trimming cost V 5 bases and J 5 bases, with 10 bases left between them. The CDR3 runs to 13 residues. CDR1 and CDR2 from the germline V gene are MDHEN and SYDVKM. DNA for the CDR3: TGTGCCAGCAGTCCTCGACCGGATCAGCCCCAGCATTTT. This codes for CASSPRPDQPQHF.

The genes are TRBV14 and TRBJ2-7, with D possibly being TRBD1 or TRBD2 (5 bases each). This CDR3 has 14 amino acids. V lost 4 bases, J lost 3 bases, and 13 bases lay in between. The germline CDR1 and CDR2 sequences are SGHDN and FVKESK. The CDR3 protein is CASSPPGRIYEQYF. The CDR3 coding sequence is TGTGCCAGCAGCCCACCGGGACGGATCTACGAGCAGTACTTC.

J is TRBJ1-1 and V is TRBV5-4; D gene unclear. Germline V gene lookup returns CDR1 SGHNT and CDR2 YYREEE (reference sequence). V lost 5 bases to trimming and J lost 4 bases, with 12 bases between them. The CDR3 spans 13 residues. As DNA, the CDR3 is TGTGCCAGCAGACTGGGTTTAGGCACTGAAGCTTTCTTT. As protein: CASRLGLGTEAFF.

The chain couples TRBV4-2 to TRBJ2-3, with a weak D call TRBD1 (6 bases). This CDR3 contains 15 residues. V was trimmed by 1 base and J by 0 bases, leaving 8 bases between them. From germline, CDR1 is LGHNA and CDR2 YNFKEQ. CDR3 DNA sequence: TGTGCCAGCAGCCAAGGGACAGCTAGCACAGATACGCAGTATTTT. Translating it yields CASSQGTASTDTQYF.

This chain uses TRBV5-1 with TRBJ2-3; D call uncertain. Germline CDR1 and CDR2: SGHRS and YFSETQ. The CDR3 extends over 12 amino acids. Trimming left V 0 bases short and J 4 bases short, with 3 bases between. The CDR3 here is CASSLESDTQYF. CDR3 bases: TGCGCCAGCAGCTTGGAATCAGATACGCAGTATTTT.

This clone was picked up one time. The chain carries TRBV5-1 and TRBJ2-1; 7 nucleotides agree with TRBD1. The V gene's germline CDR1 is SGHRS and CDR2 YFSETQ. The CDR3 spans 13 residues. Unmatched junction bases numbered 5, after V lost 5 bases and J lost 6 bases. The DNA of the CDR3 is TGCGCCAGCAGAGGAAGGGGGCTCAATGAGCAGTTCTTC. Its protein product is CASRGRGLNEQFF.

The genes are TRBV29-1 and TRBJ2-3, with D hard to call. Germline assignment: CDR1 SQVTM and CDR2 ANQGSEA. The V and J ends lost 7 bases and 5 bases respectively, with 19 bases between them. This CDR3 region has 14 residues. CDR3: CSAGYSSSGDTQYF. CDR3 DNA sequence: TGCAGCGCTGGGTATAGCTCCTCAGGAGATACGCAGTATTTT.